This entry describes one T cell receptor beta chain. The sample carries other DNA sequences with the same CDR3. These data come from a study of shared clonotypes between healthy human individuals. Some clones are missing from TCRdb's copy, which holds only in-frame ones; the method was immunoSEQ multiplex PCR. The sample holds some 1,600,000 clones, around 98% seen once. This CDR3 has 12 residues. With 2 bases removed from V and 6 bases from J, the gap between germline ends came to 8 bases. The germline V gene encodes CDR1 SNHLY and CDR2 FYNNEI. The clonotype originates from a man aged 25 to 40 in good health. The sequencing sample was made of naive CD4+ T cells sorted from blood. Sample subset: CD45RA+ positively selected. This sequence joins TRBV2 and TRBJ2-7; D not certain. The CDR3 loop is CASSESLGEQYF. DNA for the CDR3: TGTGCCAGCAGTGAAAGTCTCGGCGAGCAGTACTTC.